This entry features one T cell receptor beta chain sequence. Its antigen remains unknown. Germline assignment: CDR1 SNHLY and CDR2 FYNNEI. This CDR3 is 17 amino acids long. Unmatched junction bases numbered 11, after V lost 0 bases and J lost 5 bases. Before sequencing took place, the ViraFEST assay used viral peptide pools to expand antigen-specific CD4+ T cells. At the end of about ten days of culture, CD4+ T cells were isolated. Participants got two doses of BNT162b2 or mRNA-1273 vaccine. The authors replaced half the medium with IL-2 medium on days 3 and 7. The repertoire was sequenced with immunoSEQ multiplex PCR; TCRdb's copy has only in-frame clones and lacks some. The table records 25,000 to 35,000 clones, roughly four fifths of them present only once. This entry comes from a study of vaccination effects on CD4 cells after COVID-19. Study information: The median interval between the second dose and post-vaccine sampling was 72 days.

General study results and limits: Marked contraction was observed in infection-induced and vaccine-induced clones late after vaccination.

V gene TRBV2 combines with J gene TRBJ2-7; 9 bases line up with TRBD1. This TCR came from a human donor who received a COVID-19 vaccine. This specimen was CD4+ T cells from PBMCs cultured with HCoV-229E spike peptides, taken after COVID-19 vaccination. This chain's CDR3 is CASSEARVGTGQNEQYF. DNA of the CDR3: TGTGCCAGCAGTGAAGCGCGGGTTGGGACAGGGCAAAACGAGCAGTACTTC.